Shown below are 5 T cell receptor beta chains from a single sample sequenced in a study of OX40 agonist ivuxolimab in advanced cancers. Assay: immunoSEQ multiplex PCR; the TCRdb copy retains only in-frame clones and omits some. The data contain approximately 68,000 clones, approximately 89% of them singletons. The starting material was CD4+ or CD8+ T cells sorted from blood, obtained in a trial of the OX40 agonist ivuxolimab. These receptors were obtained from an adult with an advanced solid tumor such as melanoma, head and neck, liver or kidney cancer.

The chain couples TRBV5-1 to TRBJ2-5, with D unclear. This CDR3 is built from 15 residues. Germline lookup yields CDR1 SGHRS and CDR2 YFSETQ. The V end lost 0 bases, the J end lost 1 base, and 10 bases lay between the germline ends. CDR3 nucleotide sequence: TGCGCCAGCAGCTTGGGATCGGCAGTCCAAGAGACCCAGTACTTC. It codes for CASSLGSAVQETQYF.

V is TRBV5-6 and J is TRBJ1-3, with D maybe TRBD1 (5 bases). The CDR3 extends over 14 amino acids. Germline-derived CDR1 and CDR2 are SGHDT and YYEEEE. V lost 0 bases, J lost 8 bases, and 12 bases lay in between. Written as DNA, the CDR3 is TGTGCCAGCAGCTTGGCGTCCTCGGGGCACACCATATATTTT. Amino acids: CASSLASSGHTIYF.

V and J are TRBV10-2 and TRBJ2-5; TRBD2 aligns across 15 bases. V dropped 3 bases and J dropped 5; count of bases not matched to a gene: 4. CDR3 length: 16 amino acids. In germline, CDR1 is WSHSY, CDR2 SAAADI. CDR3 amino acids: CASSETGTSGGETQYF. The CDR3 DNA follows: TGCGCCAGCAGTGAAACCGGGACTAGCGGGGGGGAGACCCAGTACTTC.

This clone is categorized as medium-sized. The chain couples TRBV18 to TRBJ1-3, with D perhaps TRBD1 (6 bases). Germline values: CDR1 KGHSH, CDR2 LQKENI. The CDR3 contains 16 residues. V lost 1 base and J lost 0, with 10 bases in between. CDR3 amino acids: CASSPLPGDSGNTIYF. In DNA, the CDR3 is TGTGCCAGCTCACCACTTCCAGGGGACTCTGGAAACACCATATATTTT.

The chain uses TRBV4-1 and TRBJ1-6, with D possibly TRBD1 on 6 matching bases. The V end was cut by 1 base, the J end by 6 bases, with 7 bases between. CDR1 and CDR2 from the germline V gene are MGHRA and YSYEKL. This CDR3 is 14 amino acids long. This CDR3 reads CASSQGTVNSPLHF. CDR3 sequence (DNA): TGCGCCAGCAGCCAAGGGACAGTTAATTCACCCCTCCACTTT.